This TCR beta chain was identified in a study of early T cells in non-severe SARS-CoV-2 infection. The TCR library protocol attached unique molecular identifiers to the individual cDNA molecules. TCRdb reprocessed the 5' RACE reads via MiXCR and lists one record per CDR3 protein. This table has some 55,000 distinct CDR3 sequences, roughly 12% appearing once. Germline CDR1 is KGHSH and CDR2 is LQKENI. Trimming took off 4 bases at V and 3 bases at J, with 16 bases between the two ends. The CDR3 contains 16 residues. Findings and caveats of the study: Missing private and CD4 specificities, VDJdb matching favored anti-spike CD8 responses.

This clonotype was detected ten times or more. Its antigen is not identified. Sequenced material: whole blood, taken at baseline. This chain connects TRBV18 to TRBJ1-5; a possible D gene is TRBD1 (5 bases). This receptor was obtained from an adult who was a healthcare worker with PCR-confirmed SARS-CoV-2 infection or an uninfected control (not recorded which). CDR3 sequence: CASSQDSPRDNQPQHF. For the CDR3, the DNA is TGTGCCAGCTCACAAGACAGCCCCAGGGACAATCAGCCCCAGCATTTT.